This is a list of T cell receptor beta chains from one sample in a study of blood T cell repertoires in COVID-19. Repertoires were generated with immunoSEQ multiplex PCR, while TCRdb's copy carries only in-frame clones and drops some. Of around 130,000 clones in the sample, around 83% were seen once. Sequencing was done on a sample of PBMCs or T cells enriched from blood (not recorded which). The origin of the receptors is a man in his thirties or forties who had recovered from COVID-19. Each CDR3 is given with its conserved first and last residue.

v_call cdr3_aa
TRBV6-5 CAIRRTSNYGYTF
TRBV2 CASRVQVPGELFF
TRBV3-1/TRBV3-2 CASRLSRANVLTF
TRBV7-9 CASSLDFSETGVQPQHF
TRBV18 CASSSQVDTEAFF
TRBV7-2 CASSFFGWAGLLYEQYF
TRBV30 CAWSRRQEYNEQFF
TRBV18 CASSPLQGAPYNSPLHF
TRBV5-6 CASSLALAGGQETQYF
TRBV3-1/TRBV3-2 CASSQEGAGDYGYTF
TRBV3-1/TRBV3-2 CASSQVAGVAGEQYF
TRBV12-3/TRBV12-4 CASSLNSYGYTF
TRBV7-2 CASSYGQGFNYGYTF
TRBV6-1 CASSERTGELFF
TRBV2 CASSEGRTNEKLFF
TRBV2 CAGGREQETQYF
TRBV19 CASSSGGNTGELFF
TRBV6-1 CASSDSTNEKLFF
TRBV19 CASSIQGTGELFF
TRBV18 CASTRDRGYGYTF
TRBV5-1 CASSPGPGVNSPLHF
TRBV5-1 CASSVEGDGSPLHF
TRBV18 CASSPLREDGYTF
TRBV5-1 CASSDQGDEKLFF
TRBV6-2/TRBV6-3 CASSYLGGPGETQYF